This TCR beta chain stems from a study of blood T cell repertoires in COVID-19. As handled by the study authors: Cell counts per sample came from amplifying reference gene primers. The protocol was immunoSEQ multiplex PCR, while the TCRdb copy is restricted to in-frame clones and leaves out a portion. From that table come the V and J calls and clone size; the DNA was used to work out D and trimming. The table shows around 300,000 clones, with 91% occurring only once. Germline V gene lookup returns CDR1 SNHLY and CDR2 FYNNEI. Unmatched junction bases numbered 1, after V lost 3 bases and J lost 6 bases. The CDR3 loop spans 12 amino acids.

The receptor's source is a woman in her 30s with COVID-19, enrolled during active disease. The J gene is TRBJ1-1, the V gene TRBV2; 7 bases line up with TRBD1. The sequenced sample was peripheral blood. The CDR3 loop is CASSDRGAEAFF. The CDR3 DNA reads as TGTGCCAGCAGTGACAGGGGGGCTGAAGCTTTCTTT.